The 2 T cell receptor beta chains reported below all come from one sample, sequenced in a study of beta chain features in type 1 diabetes. Reverse transcription of all isolated RNA meant that expressed TCRB transcripts were sequenced. The table came from immunoSEQ multiplex PCR; TCRdb's copy has only in-frame clones and leaves some out. The sample contains over 700,000 clones, 15% to 20% of which appear only once. Sequenced: naive CD4+ T cells from blood. These receptors were collected from a young woman in good health.

The J gene is TRBJ1-3, the V gene TRBV7-2, with D possibly matching TRBD1 (5 bases). Germline-derived CDR1 and CDR2 are SGHTA and FQGNSA. The CDR3 covers 16 residues. V lost 5 bases and J lost 0, with 14 bases in between. Written as DNA, the CDR3 is TGTGCCAGCAGCCCCGCCGGGACTTCCTCTGGAAACACCATATATTTT. This gives the protein CASSPAGTSSGNTIYF.

This clone came up a few times. The CDR3 DNA reads TGCGCCAGCAGCCAAGCCCCGGCGGGGACAGGGAGAGGGGAGCTGTTTTTT. This translates into CASSQAPAGTGRGELFF. The chain employs TRBV4-3 and TRBJ2-2; 9 nucleotides match TRBD1. V lost 1 base to trimming and J lost 8 bases; unmatched junction nucleotides: 11. CDR1 and CDR2 from the germline V gene are LGHNA and YSLEER. There are 17 residues in the CDR3.